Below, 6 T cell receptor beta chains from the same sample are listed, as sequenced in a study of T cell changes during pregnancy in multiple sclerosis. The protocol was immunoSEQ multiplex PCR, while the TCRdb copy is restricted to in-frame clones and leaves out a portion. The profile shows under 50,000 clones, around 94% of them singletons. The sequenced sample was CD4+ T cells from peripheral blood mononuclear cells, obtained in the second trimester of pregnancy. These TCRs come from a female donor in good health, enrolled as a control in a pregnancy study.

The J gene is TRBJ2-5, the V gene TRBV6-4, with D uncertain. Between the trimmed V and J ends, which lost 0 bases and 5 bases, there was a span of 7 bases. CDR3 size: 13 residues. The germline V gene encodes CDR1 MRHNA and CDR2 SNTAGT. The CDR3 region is CASSDSNGETQYF. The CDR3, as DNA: TGTGCCAGCAGTGACTCGAACGGGGAGACCCAGTACTTC.

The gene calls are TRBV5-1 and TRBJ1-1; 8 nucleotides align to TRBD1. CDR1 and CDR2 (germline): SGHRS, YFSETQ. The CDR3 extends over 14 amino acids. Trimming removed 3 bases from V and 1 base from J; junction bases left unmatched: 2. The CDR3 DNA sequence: TGCGCCAGCAGCTCCAGGGGGCAGAACACTGAAGCTTTCTTT. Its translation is CASSSRGQNTEAFF.

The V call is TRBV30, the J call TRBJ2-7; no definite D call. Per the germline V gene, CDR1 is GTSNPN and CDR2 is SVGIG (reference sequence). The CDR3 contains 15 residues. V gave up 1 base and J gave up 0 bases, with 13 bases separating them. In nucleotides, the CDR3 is TGTGCCTGGAGTGCCCCCAGGAAGAGCTCCTACGAGCAGTACTTC. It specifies CAWSAPRKSSYEQYF.

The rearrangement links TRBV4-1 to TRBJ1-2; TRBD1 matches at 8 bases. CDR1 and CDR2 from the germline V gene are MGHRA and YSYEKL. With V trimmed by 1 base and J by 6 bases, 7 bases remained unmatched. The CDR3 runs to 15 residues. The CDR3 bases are TGCGCCAGCAGCCAAGGGCCGGACAGGGAGCATGGCTACACCTTC. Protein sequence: CASSQGPDREHGYTF.

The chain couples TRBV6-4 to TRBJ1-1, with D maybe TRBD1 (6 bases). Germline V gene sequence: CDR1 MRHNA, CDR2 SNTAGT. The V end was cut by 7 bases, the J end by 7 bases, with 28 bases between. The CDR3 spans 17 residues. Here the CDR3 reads CASKSPGAGGKRFEAFF. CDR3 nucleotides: TGTGCCAGCAAATCCCCAGGGGCGGGGGGTAAGCGATTTGAAGCTTTCTTT.

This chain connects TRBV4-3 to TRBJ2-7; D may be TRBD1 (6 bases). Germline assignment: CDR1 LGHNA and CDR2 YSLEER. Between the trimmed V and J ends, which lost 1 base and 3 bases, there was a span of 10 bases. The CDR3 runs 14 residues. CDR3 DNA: TGCGCCAGCAGCCAAGCTACCAGGGGCTACGAGCAGTACTTC. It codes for CASSQATRGYEQYF.